The 16 T cell receptor beta chains below were found in one sample sequenced in a study of blood T cell repertoires in COVID-19 (TCRdb year 2020). The library was prepared using the immunoSEQ multiplex PCR assay. In its TCRdb copy, this immuneACCESS table keeps in-frame sequences only and misses some clones. Where compared with another copy, unresolved V genes explain less than half of these, and the others have no known cause. In all, the sample holds approximately 290,000 clones, and around 90% of those were seen once. The ten largest clones capture roughly 2.3% of the sample. Sequencing input: peripheral blood. The receptor set was obtained from a man younger than 30 with active or convalescent COVID-19.

The J gene is TRBJ2-2, the V gene TRBV27; no clear D gene. The CDR3 extends over 13 amino acids. CDR1 MNHEY and CDR2 SMNVEV come from the germline V gene (reference sequence). V was pared by 2 bases and J by 6 bases, with 7 bases between. CDR3 in amino acids: CASSLRSSGELFF. The CDR3 nucleotides read TGTGCCAGCAGTTTAAGGAGTTCCGGGGAGCTGTTTTTT.

V and J are TRBV27 and TRBJ1-1, with TRBD1 as a possible D gene (6 bases). V was shortened by 8 bases and J by 7 bases, with 14 bases between the two germline ends. The CDR3 contains 12 residues. Germline-derived CDR1 and CDR2 are MNHEY and SMNVEV (reference sequence). The CDR3 DNA follows: TGTGCCAGCGGAACCACAGGGATTGAAGCTTTCTTT. Its protein is CASGTTGIEAFF.

The gene calls are TRBV29-1 and TRBJ1-2; D gene ambiguous. Germline lookup yields CDR1 SQVTM and CDR2 ANQGSEA. The V and J ends lost 5 bases and 4 bases respectively, with 8 bases between them. The length of the CDR3 is 11 residues. CDR3: CSVHTGYGYTF. CDR3 DNA sequence: TGCAGCGTTCACACGGGCTATGGCTACACCTTC.

Notes on this clone: This may stem from a read error, because a much larger clone lies one nucleotide away. The chain joins TRBV7-3 to TRBJ1-1; 8 positions agree with TRBD1. V shed 5 bases, J shed 1 base, and the junction held 3 bases outside the gene matches. CDR1 is SGHTA, CDR2 FQGTGA, per germline. The CDR3 runs 14 residues. The chain's CDR3 is CASSQGQGNTEAFF. In DNA form, the CDR3 reads TGTGCCAGCAGCCAAGGACAGGGGAACACTGAAGCTTTCTTT.

In its sample, this clone was seen once. The J gene is TRBJ2-1, the V gene TRBV18, with D unclear. Germline CDR1 is KGHSH and CDR2 is LQKENI. The CDR3 runs to 14 residues. V was pared by 2 bases and J by 5 bases, with 10 bases between. This CDR3 is CASSPYSQHNEQFF. The CDR3 DNA sequence: TGTGCCAGCTCACCATACAGCCAGCACAATGAGCAGTTCTTC.

For the CDR3, the DNA is TGTGCCAGCAGCCGCCTCATGCGGCTTAATTCACCCCTCCACTTT. Translating gives CASSRLMRLNSPLHF. J is TRBJ1-6 and V is TRBV3-1 (or the pseudogene TRBV3-2); D call uncertain. V lost 4 bases and J 6 bases, leaving 13 bases between the germline ends. The germline V gene has CDR1 LGHDT and CDR2 YNNKEL (reference sequence). The CDR3 runs 15 residues.

The genes are TRBV9 and TRBJ2-2; no reliable D call. V lost 1 base and J lost 7, with 8 bases in between. CDR3 length: 13 residues. Germline-derived CDR1 and CDR2 are SGDLS and YYNGEE. CDR3 in amino acids: CASSVLSHGELFF. In DNA, the CDR3 is TGTGCCAGCAGCGTATTGAGTCACGGGGAGCTGTTTTTT. Variable domain in full (rest from reference TRBV9 and TRBJ2-2): DSGVTQTPKHLITATGQRVTLRCSPRSGDLSVYWYQQSLDQGLQFLIQYYNGEERAKGNILERFSAQQFPDLHSELNLSSLELGDSALYFCASSVLSHGELFFGEGSRLTVL.

The chain couples TRBV4-1 to TRBJ2-1, with 9 bases fitting TRBD2. The CDR3 loop spans 16 amino acids. V was clipped by 4 bases and J by 6 bases; unmatched bases: 10. The germline gives CDR1 MGHRA, CDR2 YSYEKL. CDR3: CASSPVAGEFFNEQFF. The DNA for the CDR3 is TGCGCCAGCAGCCCCGTAGCGGGAGAATTCTTCAATGAGCAGTTCTTC.

The gene calls are TRBV7-9 and TRBJ1-1, with 7 bases aligning to TRBD1. The germline V gene has CDR1 SEHNR and CDR2 FQNEAQ (reference sequence). The CDR3 has 16 residues. The ends lost 5 bases at V and 1 base at J; junction bases unmatched: 10. CDR3 protein: CASSNYRGEANTEAFF. The CDR3 DNA sequence: TGTGCCAGCAGCAACTACAGGGGAGAGGCGAACACTGAAGCTTTCTTT. The variable domain in full, with the rest retrieved from reference TRBV7-9 and TRBJ1-1, is DTGVSQNPRHKITKRGQNVTFRCDPISEHNRLYWYRQTLGQGPEFLTYFQNEAQLEKSRLLSDRFSAERPKGSFSTLEIQRTEQGDSAMYLCASSNYRGEANTEAFFGQGTRLTVV.

V and J are TRBV6-4 and TRBJ2-1; the D is unclear. The V gene lost 3 bases and the J gene lost 4 bases, with 7 bases spanning the gap. The CDR3 runs 13 residues. Germline lookup yields CDR1 MRHNA and CDR2 SNTAGT. Written as DNA, the CDR3 is TGTGCCAGCAGTGAACGCGTGTACAATGAGCAGTTCTTC. It specifies CASSERVYNEQFF.

The gene calls are TRBV28 and TRBJ1-1; 8 positions match TRBD1. Unmatched junction bases numbered 9, after V lost 6 bases and J lost 0 bases. Germline loops: CDR1 MDHEN, CDR2 SYDVKM. The CDR3 runs 16 residues. CDR3 protein: CASRAGTGTLNTEAFF. The CDR3 DNA is TGTGCCAGCAGGGCAGGGACAGGAACATTGAACACTGAAGCTTTCTTT.

This clone was counted only a few times. The chain carries TRBV15 and TRBJ1-5; 7 bases map to TRBD1. CDR3 size: 14 residues. Germline trimming cut 5 bases from V and 6 bases from J; bases unmatched to any gene: 7. Germline V gene lookup returns CDR1 LNHNV and CDR2 YYDKDF (reference sequence). DNA for the CDR3: TGTGCCACCAGCGACAGGGCATTCGTTCAGCCCCAGCATTTT. It yields the protein CATSDRAFVQPQHF. The entire variable domain, with the rest obtained from reference TRBV15 and TRBJ1-5, is as follows: DAMVIQNPRYQVTQFGKPVTLSCSQTLNHNVMYWYQQKSSQAPKLLFHYYDKDFNNEADTPDNFQSRRPNTSFCFLDIRSPGLGDTAMYLCATSDRAFVQPQHFGDGTRLSIL.

The rearrangement joins TRBV7-9 to TRBJ2-1, with 10 bases identical to TRBD1. CDR1 is SEHNR, CDR2 FQNEAQ, per germline (reference sequence). The CDR3 has 14 amino acids. J lost 5 bases, V lost 5 bases, and 3 bases had no gene match. The CDR3 region is CASSQGQGHNEQFF. DNA of the CDR3: TGTGCCAGCAGCCAGGGACAGGGGCACAATGAGCAGTTCTTC. The variable domain in full, with the rest retrieved from reference TRBV7-9 and TRBJ2-1, is DTGVSQNPRHKITKRGQNVTFRCDPISEHNRLYWYRQTLGQGPEFLTYFQNEAQLEKSRLLSDRFSAERPKGSFSTLEIQRTEQGDSAMYLCASSQGQGHNEQFFGPGTRLTVL.

This chain uses TRBV2 with TRBJ1-2; D is unclear. Looked up from germline, CDR1 is SNHLY and CDR2 is FYNNEI. The CDR3 totals 12 residues. V was cut by 2 bases and J by 8 bases, with 9 bases left in between. CDR3 nucleotides: TGTGCCAGCAGTGAACAGGAAGGCGGCTACACCTTC. Its protein is CASSEQEGGYTF.

This clone was found many times. The chain is built from TRBV18 and TRBJ2-7, with D unclear. The V gene lost 3 bases and the J gene lost 0 bases, with 12 bases spanning the gap. The germline gives CDR1 KGHSH, CDR2 LQKENI. CDR3 length: 15 amino acids. The CDR3 reads CASSPTRGNSYEQYF. Here the CDR3 DNA reads TGTGCCAGCTCACCGACGAGAGGAAACTCCTACGAGCAGTACTTC.

The V gene is TRBV11-2, the J gene TRBJ2-2, with 12 bases matching TRBD1. Germline CDR1 SGHAT, CDR2 FQNNGV. With 5 bases clipped from V and 6 bases from J, the junction kept 7 bases outside the gene matches. The CDR3 is 16 amino acids. CDR3: CASSTGTGGDSGELFF. Written as DNA, the CDR3 is TGTGCCAGCAGCACCGGGACAGGGGGCGATTCCGGGGAGCTGTTTTTT.